Below are 21 T cell receptor beta chains sequenced from a single sample in a study of blood T cells in healthy people across ages. A second PCR of roughly 7 to 11 cycles used a sample-barcoded 5' primer and a J-beta primer mix. Each CDR3 protein gets one entry after TCRdb re-called the 5' RACE reads with MiXCR. The sample carries approximately 680,000 distinct CDR3 sequences, about a third recorded once. The specimen sequenced was blood. The receptors come from an elderly woman in good health.

In its sample, this clonotype was seen many times. The chain has TRBV7-9 and TRBJ1-4; 9 nucleotides match TRBD1. CDR1 is SEHNR, CDR2 FQNEAQ, per germline (reference sequence). V was pared by 5 bases and J by 8 bases, with 9 bases of the junction left unmatched. The CDR3 runs 15 residues. CDR3 nucleotides: TGTGCCAGCAGCCCACCGGGACAGGGTTACGAAAAACTGTTTTTT. Its translation is CASSPPGQGYEKLFF.

Concerning this clonotype: Being one base from a much bigger clone, this may be a read error. CDR3: CASSRRQGPNYGQYF. The CDR3 nucleotides read TGTGCCAGCAGCCGCCGACAGGGTCCAAACTACGGGCAGTACTTC. V usage is TRBV5-6 and J usage is TRBJ2-7, with TRBD1 identical over 7 bases. This CDR3 contains 15 residues. Looked up from germline, CDR1 is SGHDT and CDR2 is YYEEEE.

This clonotype was observed a few times. The rearrangement uses TRBV27 and TRBJ2-2; 8 positions agree with TRBD2. This CDR3 has 13 residues. CDR1 MNHEY and CDR2 SMNVEV come from the germline V gene (reference sequence). V shed 8 bases and J 4 bases; nucleotides not matched to a gene: 3. The CDR3 nucleotides read TGTGCCAGCGCCGGGACTAGCACCGGGGAGCTGTTTTTT. As protein: CASAGTSTGELFF.

The chain is built from TRBV5-1 and TRBJ2-3, with D uncertain. V dropped 0 bases and J dropped 1 base, with 12 bases sitting between them. The CDR3 contains 16 residues. In germline, CDR1 is SGHRS, CDR2 YFSETQ. DNA of the CDR3: TGCGCCAGCAGCTTGGGTCAGGACCGGGGCACAGATACGCAGTATTTT. This gives the protein CASSLGQDRGTDTQYF. Full variable domain (missing parts from reference TRBV5-1 and TRBJ2-3): KAGVTQTPRYLIKTRGQQVTLSCSPISGHRSVSWYQQTPGQGLQFLFEYFSETQRNKGNFPGRFSGRQFSNSRSEMNVSTLELGDSALYLCASSLGQDRGTDTQYFGPGTRLTVL.

This clonotype was detected only once. The CDR3 DNA is TGTGCCAGCCCGCCGGGACAACGACAACAAATTAGCACAGATACGCAGTATTTT. It is translated as CASPPGQRQQISTDTQYF. The J gene is TRBJ2-3, the V gene TRBV7-2, with D tentatively TRBD1 (6 bases). The CDR3 has 18 residues. The V end lost 8 bases, the J end lost 0 bases, and 24 bases lay between the germline ends. CDR1 is SGHTA, CDR2 FQGNSA, per germline.

The chain carries TRBV18 and TRBJ1-1; D is undetermined. The V end was cut by 5 bases, the J end by 3 bases, with 10 bases between. The CDR3 contains 13 residues. Germline V gives CDR1 KGHSH, CDR2 LQKENI. CDR3 amino acids: CASSNLVDTEAFF. The CDR3 nucleotides read TGTGCCAGCTCAAATCTGGTAGACACTGAAGCTTTCTTT.

The chain couples TRBV11-2 to TRBJ2-3, with 8 positions matching TRBD2. Germline trimming cut 3 bases from V and 1 base from J; bases unmatched to any gene: 3. The germline V gene has CDR1 SGHAT and CDR2 FQNNGV. The CDR3 runs 15 residues. DNA of the CDR3: TGTGCCAGCAGCTTTAGCGGGATCGGCACAGATACGCAGTATTTT. Amino acids: CASSFSGIGTDTQYF. The complete variable domain, with remaining parts taken from reference TRBV11-2 and TRBJ2-3, reads EAGVAQSPRYKIIEKRQSVAFWCNPISGHATLYWYQQILGQGPKLLIQFQNNGVVDDSQLPKDRFSAERLKGVDSTLKIQPAKLEDSAVYLCASSFSGIGTDTQYFGPGTRLTVL.

This clonotype was observed at least ten times. The rearrangement joins TRBV2 to TRBJ2-7; a possible D gene is TRBD1 (6 bases). This CDR3 spans 14 amino acids. The ends were cut back, 6 bases at V and 0 bases at J, with 12 bases in the middle. Germline-derived CDR1 and CDR2 are SNHLY and FYNNEI. The DNA of the CDR3 is TGTGCCAGCAGGGGCAGGGGTTTCTCCTACGAGCAGTACTTC. It is translated as CASRGRGFSYEQYF.

CDR3 sequence reads: CASSPMSGPQETQYF. The CDR3 DNA sequence: TGTGCCAGCAGTCCCATGAGCGGGCCTCAAGAGACCCAGTACTTC. This chain links TRBV2 with TRBJ2-5; maybe TRBD2 (6 bases). V dropped 5 bases and J dropped 2 bases, with 15 bases sitting between them. The CDR3 has 15 residues. The germline CDR1 and CDR2 sequences are SNHLY and FYNNEI.

V usage is TRBV20-1 and J usage is TRBJ2-4; no firm D call. The end of the DNA fits TRBJ2-7 better, so the J call may be wrong. The CDR3 is made up of 11 amino acids. Per the germline V gene, CDR1 is DFQATT and CDR2 is SNEGSKA (reference sequence). As DNA, the CDR3 is TGCAGTGCTAGGAGCAGCCTCGAGCAGTACTTC. Protein: CSARSSLEQYF.

This clonotype was detected many times. This chain joins TRBV7-9 and TRBJ1-5, with 7 bases that match TRBD1. CDR1 is SEHNR, CDR2 FQNEAQ, per germline (reference sequence). Trimming took 4 bases from V and 2 from J; bases not matched to a gene: 17. CDR3 length: 19 amino acids. DNA of the CDR3: TGTGCCAGCAGCTCCGGTCGGGCAGGGGGAACATCAGGCAATCAGCCCCAGCATTTT. This codes for CASSSGRAGGTSGNQPQHF.

This clonotype was recorded a few times. The chain links TRBV19 to TRBJ2-1; 14 bases match TRBD2. CDR1 LNHDA and CDR2 SQIVND come from the germline V gene (reference sequence). J gave up 2 bases and V 9 bases, and 15 bases lay outside the gene matches. The CDR3 length is 19 residues. The CDR3 DNA reads as TGTGCCAGCCGACCGACTAGCGGGGGGGCGAACGTCCCCTACAATGAGCAGTTCTTC. Translated: CASRPTSGGANVPYNEQFF.

This clonotype was recorded only once. A much larger clone is a single base away; this may be a read error. The V gene is TRBV5-1, the J gene TRBJ2-1, with D maybe TRBD2 (5 bases). CDR1 is SGHRS and CDR2 is YFSETQ in the germline V gene. The CDR3 totals 15 residues. In DNA form, the CDR3 reads TGCGGCAGCAGCAATGCCGGGGTTCACTACAATGAGCAGTTCTTC. This codes for CGSSNAGVHYNEQFF.

This clonotype was observed many times. The V and J genes are TRBV9 and TRBJ2-1; tentatively, D is TRBD1 or TRBD2 (5 bases each). Germline lookup yields CDR1 SGDLS and CDR2 YYNGEE. The CDR3 has 17 amino acids. The V end was cut by 4 bases, the J end by 0 bases, with 17 bases between. CDR3 in DNA: TGTGCCAGCAGCCCCAGACCCGGGACCCGCTCCTACAATGAGCAGTTCTTC. Encoded protein: CASSPRPGTRSYNEQFF.

This clonotype was found many times. The genes are TRBV20-1 and TRBJ2-5; D is perhaps TRBD2 (7 bases). The CDR3 runs to 16 residues. Looked up from germline, CDR1 is DFQATT and CDR2 is SNEGSKA (reference sequence). V lost 2 bases to trimming and J lost 1 base, with 17 bases between them. The CDR3 DNA is TGCAGTGCTAGACCCAGAGGGGGGGGGTTCCAAGAGACCCAGTACTTC. It is translated as CSARPRGGGFQETQYF.

Note on this clonotype: A single base separates this from a much larger clone, so it may be a read error. The chain is built from TRBV7-9 and TRBJ2-7; D is unresolved. Trimming took 5 bases from V and 10 from J, leaving 15 bases between them. Germline CDR1 and CDR2: SEHNR and FQNEAQ (reference sequence). This CDR3 spans 12 amino acids. This CDR3 reads CASSVGIAAQYF. The CDR3 bases are TGTGCCAGCAGCGTCGGTATTGCGGCCCAGTACTTC.

V usage is TRBV20-1 and J usage is TRBJ2-7; 14 bases fit TRBD2. CDR3 size: 14 residues. Germline CDR1 DFQATT, CDR2 SNEGSKA (reference sequence). With 5 bases clipped from V and 3 bases from J, the junction kept 3 bases outside the gene matches. This CDR3 reads CSALTSGRGYEQYF. DNA of the CDR3: TGCAGTGCTCTGACTAGCGGGAGGGGCTACGAGCAGTACTTC.

This clonotype was recorded at least ten times. The chain carries TRBV5-1 and TRBJ2-1, with a tentative D call TRBD1 (6 bases). The CDR3 is 14 amino acids. Trimming stripped 5 bases from V and 9 bases from J, with 18 bases between. Germline V lookup: CDR1 SGHRS, CDR2 YFSETQ. CDR3: CASRGTLGRGEQFF. As DNA, the CDR3 is TGCGCCAGCAGGGGGACACTCGGAAGGGGTGAGCAGTTCTTC.

This clonotype was seen at least ten times. The genes are TRBV2 and TRBJ2-3; TRBD2 aligns across 10 bases. V was clipped by 8 bases and J by 5 bases; unmatched bases: 10. CDR3 length equals 15 residues. Germline loops: CDR1 SNHLY, CDR2 FYNNEI. CDR3 DNA: TGTGCCAGCGGCCTTCTAGCGGGGGTTGGAGATACGCAGTATTTT. As protein: CASGLLAGVGDTQYF.

This clonotype was observed at least ten times. The chain joins TRBV10-3 to TRBJ2-7; 10 bases map to TRBD1. The V gene end was trimmed by 10 bases and the J gene end by 2 bases; junction bases not matched to a gene: 11. The CDR3 spans 15 residues. Germline CDR1 is ENHRY and CDR2 is SYGVKD. The DNA of the CDR3 is TGTGCCACCAAGTTTGACAGGGGGCAAACCTACGAGCAGTACTTC. Translation gives CATKFDRGQTYEQYF.

Notes on this clonotype: Possible read error: a much larger clone is one base away. The rearrangement uses TRBV9 and TRBJ2-3, with D tentatively TRBD2 (5 bases). Germline V gene sequence: CDR1 SGDLS, CDR2 YYNGEE. The CDR3 totals 14 residues. V lost 0 bases and J lost 6, with 11 bases in between. CDR3 region: CASSVGSVEDTQYF. The CDR3 nucleotides are TGTGCCAGCAGCGTAGGTAGCGTCGAGGATACGCAGTATTTT.